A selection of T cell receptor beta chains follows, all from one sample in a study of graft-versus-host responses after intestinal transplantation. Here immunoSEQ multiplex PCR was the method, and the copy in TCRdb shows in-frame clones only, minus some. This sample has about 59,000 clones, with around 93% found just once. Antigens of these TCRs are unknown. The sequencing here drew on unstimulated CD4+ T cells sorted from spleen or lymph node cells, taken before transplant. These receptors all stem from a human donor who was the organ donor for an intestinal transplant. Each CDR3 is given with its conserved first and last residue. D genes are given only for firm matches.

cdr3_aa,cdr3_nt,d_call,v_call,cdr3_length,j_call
CASSPGPNSNQPQHF,TGTGCCAGCTCACCAGGGCCGAATAGCAATCAGCCCCAGCATTTT,.,TRBV18,15,TRBJ1-5
CASSFGAALNYGYTF,TGTGCCAGCAGCTTTGGTGCGGCGTTGAACTATGGCTACACCTTC,.,TRBV5-4,15,TRBJ1-2
CASSIGGLYGYEQYF,TGTGCCAGCTCGATAGGGGGACTGTACGGCTACGAGCAGTACTTC,.,TRBV18,15,TRBJ2-7
CSGDRYNEQFF,TGCAGCGGTGACAGATACAATGAGCAGTTCTTC,.,TRBV29-1,11,TRBJ2-1
CASSGGQGAISTGELFF,TGTGCCAGTAGTGGAGGACAGGGGGCGATTTCCACCGGGGAGCTGTTTTTT,TRBD1,TRBV19,17,TRBJ2-2
CASSEFRSNQPQHF,TGTGCCAGCAGTGAATTCCGAAGCAATCAGCCCCAGCATTTT,.,TRBV25-1,14,TRBJ1-5
CASSHRAGKGTGELFF,TGTGCCAGCAGCCACCGGGCAGGCAAGGGCACCGGGGAGCTGTTTTTT,.,TRBV7-9,16,TRBJ2-2
CASSEYSGGLGEQFF,TGTGCCAGCAGTGAGTATAGCGGGGGCCTGGGAGAGCAGTTCTTC,TRBD2,TRBV25-1,15,TRBJ2-1
CASIFKGTCEGAKNIQYF,TGTGCCAGCATCTTCAAGGGGACCTGCGAGGGGGCCAAAAACATTCAGTACTTC,.,TRBV21-1,18,TRBJ2-4
CASSRDNLAYGYTF,TGTGCCAGCAGTAGGGACAACTTGGCCTATGGCTACACCTTC,.,TRBV28,14,TRBJ1-2
CASSYVTGRDAFF,TGTGCCAGCAGTTATGTGACAGGGAGAGACGCTTTCTTT,TRBD1,TRBV6-1,13,TRBJ1-1